This T cell receptor (beta chain) was observed in a study of CD8 T cells in ankylosing spondylitis. Germline V gene lookup returns CDR1 SEHNR and CDR2 FQNEAQ (reference sequence). With 5 bases removed from V and 2 bases from J, the gap between germline ends came to 10 bases. This CDR3 has 13 residues. TCRdb recomputed calls from the 5' RACE reads with MiXCR, one row per CDR3 protein. The sample includes around 340,000 distinct CDR3 sequences, roughly 20% of them seen just once. As to this clonotype: Its antigen is not identified.

Study outcomes and limitations: A TCR beta motif of roughly eight highly homologous variants appeared characteristic of ankylosing spondylitis blood.

The sequence was collected from a male donor with ankylosing spondylitis or in good health (not recorded which). Sequenced: blood, either unsorted or a sorted T cell fraction (not recorded which). V gene TRBV7-9 combines with J gene TRBJ2-7; no definite D call. The CDR3 region has the DNA TGTGCCAGCAGCCCCCGTATAGCCTACGAGCAGTACTTC. It translates to CASSPRIAYEQYF. The full variable domain, completed using reference TRBV7-9 and TRBJ2-7, is DTGVSQNPRHKITKRGQNVTFRCDPISEHNRLYWYRQTLGQGPEFLTYFQNEAQLEKSRLLSDRFSAERPKGSFSTLEIQRTEQGDSAMYLCASSPRIAYEQYFGPGTRLTVT.